The 22 T cell receptor beta chains below come from one sample, sequenced in a study of blood T cell repertoires in COVID-19. Only in-frame clones appear in the TCRdb table, and some are missing; sequencing was by immunoSEQ multiplex PCR. The sample includes around 300,000 clones, more than 75% of them seen just once. Material for sequencing was PBMCs or T cells enriched from blood (not recorded which). The receptors were gathered from a woman aged 18-35 years who had recovered from COVID-19.

Comments on this clone: The sample holds other DNA sequences that translate to the same CDR3. The chain links TRBV4-2 to TRBJ2-7, with TRBD2 matching over 13 bases. The CDR3 has 15 residues. Germline CDR1 and CDR2: LGHNA and YNFKEQ. Trimming at V came to 4 bases and at J to 2 bases, leaving 2 bases not matched to a gene. CDR3 in DNA: TGTGCCAGCAGCCCAGGACTAGCGGGGGCCTACGAGCAGTACTTC. This translates into CASSPGLAGAYEQYF.

In this sample, this clone turned up a few times. The rearrangement links TRBV19 to TRBJ2-7; 9 bases are shared with TRBD1. The CDR3 spans 14 residues. Trimming at V came to 5 bases and at J to 3 bases, leaving 5 bases not matched to a gene. Germline CDR1 LNHDA, CDR2 SQIVND (reference sequence). The DNA of the CDR3 is TGTGCCAGTAGTCTCGGACAGGGGATCTACGAGCAGTACTTC. It specifies CASSLGQGIYEQYF.

The genes are TRBV28 and TRBJ1-1, with D hard to call. The CDR3 spans 16 residues. Between the trimmed V and J ends, which lost 1 base and 4 bases, there was a span of 16 bases. Per germline, CDR1 MDHEN and CDR2 SYDVKM. Here the CDR3 reads CASSLYRLEVGTEAFF. CDR3 in DNA: TGTGCCAGCAGTTTATATCGCCTGGAGGTAGGCACTGAAGCTTTCTTT.

The chain recombines TRBV4-1 with TRBJ2-7, with TRBD2 matching over 7 bases. This CDR3 spans 16 amino acids. The V and J ends lost 1 base and 0 bases, in that order; junction bases with no gene match: 6. The V gene's germline CDR1 is MGHRA and CDR2 YSYEKL. The CDR3: CASSQVSTSVSYEQYF. The CDR3 nucleotides are TGCGCCAGCAGCCAAGTATCTACTAGCGTCTCCTACGAGCAGTACTTC.

The genes are TRBV4-1 and TRBJ2-3; a possible D gene is TRBD2 (6 bases). The CDR3 is 13 amino acids. The germline V gene has CDR1 MGHRA and CDR2 YSYEKL. V was pared by 7 bases and J by 5 bases, with 13 bases between. Written as DNA, the CDR3 is TGCGCCAGCACTAGCGACGTCGGAGATACGCAGTATTTT. It specifies CASTSDVGDTQYF.

The J gene is TRBJ1-2, the V gene TRBV7-2, with D perhaps TRBD1 (5 bases). V lost 4 bases and J lost 7, with 16 bases in between. The CDR3 sequence is 14 residues long. The germline CDR1 and CDR2 sequences are SGHTA and FQGNSA. The CDR3 loop reads CASSSWGGDPGYTF. In DNA form, the CDR3 reads TGTGCCAGCAGCTCTTGGGGAGGGGACCCTGGCTACACCTTC.

The chain couples TRBV7-9 to TRBJ2-7, with TRBD2 as a possible D gene (5 bases). The V end lost 5 bases, the J end lost 3 bases, and 20 bases lay between the germline ends. The CDR3 has 16 residues. Germline CDR1 and CDR2: SEHNR and FQNEAQ (reference sequence). The CDR3: CASSHNEGRGSYEQYF. The CDR3 DNA is TGTGCCAGCAGCCACAACGAAGGTCGTGGGAGCTACGAGCAGTACTTC.

This chain links TRBV3-1 (or the pseudogene TRBV3-2) with TRBJ2-7; D is possibly TRBD2 (6 bases). The germline gives CDR1 LGHDT, CDR2 YNNKEL (reference sequence). CDR3 size: 14 residues. V gave up 4 bases and J gave up 3 bases, with 13 bases separating them. CDR3 sequence (DNA): TGTGCCAGCAGCCCTGCAATCGGGGGCTACGAGCAGTACTTC. Amino acids: CASSPAIGGYEQYF.

J is TRBJ2-7 and V is TRBV2; D gene uncertain. V was clipped by 4 bases and J by 4 bases, with 14 bases between them. The CDR3 has 14 residues. Germline CDR1 and CDR2: SNHLY and FYNNEI. The CDR3 loop is CASSGQRNLYEQYF. In DNA, the CDR3 is TGTGCCAGCAGTGGGCAGCGAAACCTTTACGAGCAGTACTTC.

In its sample, this clone was seen a few times. V gene TRBV7-9 combines with J gene TRBJ1-2; maybe TRBD1 (5 bases). Germline V gene lookup returns CDR1 SEHNR and CDR2 FQNEAQ (reference sequence). CDR3 length: 13 amino acids. The V end lost 6 bases, the J end lost 2 bases, and 10 bases lay between the germline ends. The CDR3 nucleotides are TGTGCCAGCAGACCGGGACTAAACTATGGCTACACCTTC. Amino acid sequence: CASRPGLNYGYTF.

The chain carries TRBV4-3 and TRBJ2-3; tentative D call: TRBD2 (5 bases). The V and J ends lost 1 base and 0 bases respectively, with 8 bases between them. CDR3 length equals 15 residues. From germline, CDR1 is LGHNA and CDR2 YSLEER. The CDR3 region has the DNA TGCGCCAGCAGCCAAGTCGCGGGTAGCACAGATACGCAGTATTTT. It yields the protein CASSQVAGSTDTQYF.

This clone appeared once. This rearrangement joins TRBV14 to TRBJ2-1, with D perhaps TRBD1 (8 bases). The germline gives CDR1 SGHDN, CDR2 FVKESK. The CDR3 covers 19 residues. V was shortened by 3 bases and J by 0 bases, with 21 bases between the two germline ends. CDR3 protein: CASSHTTGVAGTSYNEQFF. The DNA of the CDR3 is TGTGCCAGCAGCCACACGACAGGGGTAGCGGGTACCTCCTACAATGAGCAGTTCTTC. Full variable domain (rest looked up from reference TRBV14 and TRBJ2-1): EAGVTQFPSHSVIEKGQTVTLRCDPISGHDNLYWYRRVMGKEIKFLLHFVKESKQDESGMPNNRFLAERTGGTYSTLKVQPAELEDSGVYFCASSHTTGVAGTSYNEQFFGPGTRLTVL.

The chain uses TRBV28 and TRBJ1-5, with D possibly TRBD1 on 6 matching bases. The CDR3 runs to 14 residues. With 9 bases removed from V and 2 bases from J, the gap between germline ends came to 14 bases. Germline CDR1 is MDHEN and CDR2 is SYDVKM. CDR3 in amino acids: CARRPRGGNQPQHF. CDR3 coding DNA: TGTGCCAGACGACCCAGGGGAGGCAATCAGCCCCAGCATTTT. Combining the CDR3 with reference TRBV28 and TRBJ1-5 gives the whole variable domain DVKVTQSSRYLVKRTGEKVFLECVQDMDHENMFWYRQDPGLGLRLIYFSYDVKMKEKGDIPEGYSVSREKKERFSLILESASTNQTSMYLCARRPRGGNQPQHFGDGTRLSIL.

This clone was observed at least ten times. The CDR3 protein is CASSQSGSRGNEKLFF. As DNA, the CDR3 is TGTGCCAGCAGCCAATCGGGGTCCCGAGGGAATGAAAAACTGTTTTTT. The chain is built from TRBV16 and TRBJ1-4; no reliable D call. Trimming shortened V by 0 bases and J by 5 bases, and 13 bases separated the two germline ends. Germline-derived CDR1 and CDR2 are KGHSY and FQNENV. The CDR3 covers 16 residues.

The CDR3 sequence is CSASSGRRGTSNEQFF. CDR3 nucleotide sequence: TGCAGTGCTAGTAGCGGGAGGCGAGGGACGAGCAATGAGCAGTTCTTC. The chain joins TRBV20-1 to TRBJ2-1; 10 bases are a match to TRBD2. With 3 bases clipped from V and 6 bases from J, the junction kept 11 bases outside the gene matches. This CDR3 is built from 16 residues. CDR1 and CDR2 from the germline V gene are DFQATT and SNEGSKA (reference sequence).

The V gene is TRBV5-1, the J gene TRBJ1-1, with 7 bases identical to TRBD1. The CDR3 contains 15 residues. Germline trimming cut 0 bases from V and 4 bases from J; bases unmatched to any gene: 6. Germline V gene sequence: CDR1 SGHRS, CDR2 YFSETQ. CDR3 coding DNA: TGCGCCAGCAGCTTGGCTAACAGGGGAGGCACTGAAGCTTTCTTT. Encoded protein: CASSLANRGGTEAFF.

The table lists this clone with a count of one. The CDR3 bases are TGTGCCAGCAGCCACCAAGACAGGGGCGACTACGAGCAGTACTTC. It yields the protein CASSHQDRGDYEQYF. The rearrangement joins TRBV7-9 to TRBJ2-7, with 8 bases identical to TRBD1. This CDR3 spans 15 amino acids. V shed 5 bases, J shed 3 bases, and the junction held 9 bases outside the gene matches. Germline CDR1 and CDR2: SEHNR and FQNEAQ (reference sequence). The entire variable domain, with the rest obtained from reference TRBV7-9 and TRBJ2-7, is as follows: DTGVSQNPRHKITKRGQNVTFRCDPISEHNRLYWYRQTLGQGPEFLTYFQNEAQLEKSRLLSDRFSAERPKGSFSTLEIQRTEQGDSAMYLCASSHQDRGDYEQYFGPGTRLTVT.

This clone is a singleton in its sample. The chain combines TRBV4-3 with TRBJ2-2; 9 bases agree with TRBD2. Germline-derived CDR1 and CDR2 are LGHNA and YSLEER. After removal of 0 bases from V and 1 base from J, the junction contained 18 bases not matched to a gene. There are 22 residues in the CDR3. CDR3 protein: CASSQDSSAALAGWVNTGELFF. As DNA, the CDR3 is TGCGCCAGCAGCCAAGACTCATCGGCGGCGCTAGCGGGGTGGGTGAACACCGGGGAGCTGTTTTTT.

The genes are TRBV19 and TRBJ2-1, with 9 bases fitting TRBD2. With V trimmed by 7 bases and J by 5 bases, 6 bases remained unmatched. The CDR3 is made up of 14 amino acids. CDR1 and CDR2 (germline): LNHDA, SQIVND (reference sequence). The CDR3 DNA sequence: TGTGCCAGTAAGTCCCAGCGGGGGGACAATGAGCAGTTCTTC. Translation: CASKSQRGDNEQFF.

The table lists this clone with a few counts. The chain combines TRBV6-6 with TRBJ2-7, with a tentative D call TRBD1 (8 bases). There are 13 residues in the CDR3. The V end lost 2 bases, the J end lost 6 bases, and 11 bases lay between the germline ends. The germline gives CDR1 MNHNY, CDR2 SVGAGI (reference sequence). This CDR3 is CASSYTGGGEQYF. The CDR3 DNA sequence: TGTGCCAGCAGTTACACAGGGGGGGGCGAGCAGTACTTC.

This clone came up once. The chain carries TRBV10-1 and TRBJ2-7; TRBD1 matches at 10 bases. J gave up 3 bases and V 0 bases, and 5 bases lay outside the gene matches. The CDR3 is made up of 16 amino acids. The V gene's germline CDR1 is WNHNN and CDR2 SYGVQD (reference sequence). The CDR3, as DNA: TGCGCCAGCAGTGAGTCGGGACAGGGGCTTCACTACGAGCAGTACTTC. Residues: CASSESGQGLHYEQYF.

This rearrangement joins TRBV6-6 to TRBJ1-1; D possibly corresponds to TRBD1 (6 bases). The CDR3 totals 14 residues. Per the germline V gene, CDR1 is MNHNY and CDR2 is SVGAGI (reference sequence). The germline V and J ends were trimmed by 7 bases and 4 bases, with 16 bases remaining between them. The DNA for the CDR3 is TGTGCCAGCATCCTACAGGGCGATGGCACTGAAGCTTTCTTT. The encoded protein is CASILQGDGTEAFF.